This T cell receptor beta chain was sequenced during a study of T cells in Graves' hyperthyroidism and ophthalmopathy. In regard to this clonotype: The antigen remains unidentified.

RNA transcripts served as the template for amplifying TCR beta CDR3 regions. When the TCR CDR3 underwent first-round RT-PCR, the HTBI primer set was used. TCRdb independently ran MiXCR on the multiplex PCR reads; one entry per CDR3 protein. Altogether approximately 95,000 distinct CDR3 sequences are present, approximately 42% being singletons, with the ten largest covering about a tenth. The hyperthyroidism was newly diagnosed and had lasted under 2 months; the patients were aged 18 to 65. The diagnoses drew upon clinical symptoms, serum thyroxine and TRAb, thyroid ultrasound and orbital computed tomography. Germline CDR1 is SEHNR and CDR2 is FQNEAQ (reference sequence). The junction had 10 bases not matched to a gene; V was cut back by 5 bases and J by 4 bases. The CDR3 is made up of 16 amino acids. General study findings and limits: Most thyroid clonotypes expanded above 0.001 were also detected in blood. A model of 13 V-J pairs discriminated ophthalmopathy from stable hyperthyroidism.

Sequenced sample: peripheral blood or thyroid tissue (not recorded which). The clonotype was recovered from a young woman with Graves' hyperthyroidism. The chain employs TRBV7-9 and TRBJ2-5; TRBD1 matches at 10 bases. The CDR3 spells CASSPPPGQGLETQYF. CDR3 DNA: TGTGCCAGCAGCCCCCCCCCGGGACAGGGGTTAGAGACCCAGTACTTC.